The text below deals with one T cell receptor (beta chain). There is no known antigen for this receptor. Per-nucleotide qualities are absent, and no much larger clonotype sits a single base away. This sample is drawn from a study of control samples from healthy donors and cancer patients (dated by TCRdb to the early 2020s). The V end loses 5 bases and the J end loses 0 bases, and a stretch of 17 bases separates them. Reading the germline V gene (reference sequence) gives CDR1 MNHEY and CDR2 SMNVEV. The CDR3 spans 17 residues, from the cysteine through the phenylalanine. CDR3 DNA only is kept here, 51 bases in frame from base 1. The protocol used for the library was the immunoSEQ multiplex PCR assay. As stored in TCRdb, this immuneACCESS dataset retains in-frame rearrangements with V and J assigned. A fraction of the clones does not appear; measured against another copy, unresolved V genes explain less than half of the discrepancy, and the remainder lacks a known reason. Across this sample there are 95,000 to 110,000 clones, with 85% to 90% seen only once. Together, the top ten hold over 15% of the sample.

Input material: PBMCs. This chain joins TRBV27 to TRBJ1-5; matching of 6 bases hints at TRBD1 as the D gene. The clonotype originates from a man aged 55-75 years with lung cancer. The CDR3 is CASSPMTGGYSNQPQHF. The DNA reads as follows: TGTGCCAGCAGTCCCATGACAGGTGGCTATAGCAATCAGCCCCAGCATTTT.